The subject of this entry is one T cell receptor beta chain. Its antigen remains unidentified. This entry is derived from a study of T cells after posttransplantation cyclophosphamide. Study conclusions and caveats: Donor-recipient repertoire similarity was low at 1-2 months, rising over year one. Blood and skin or GI T cell repertoires showed limited TRB overlap. TRB clonality was highly associated with recipient CMV seropositivity and reactivation.

Method: immunoSEQ multiplex PCR; TCRdb's copy keeps in-frame clones and lacks some. The table includes approximately 16,000 clones, roughly 91% detected once. Per the germline V gene, CDR1 is SGHDN and CDR2 is FVKESK. The CDR3 loop spans 14 amino acids. V gave up 2 bases and J gave up 5 bases, with 10 bases separating them. Methotrexate plus calcineurin inhibitor accompanied controls' myeloablative marrow transplants; sampling was 1 year later. The chain combines TRBV14 with TRBJ2-1; unclear D gene. The sequencing used PBMCs, collected after an allogeneic stem cell transplant with a calcineurin inhibitor and methotrexate. This clonotype was obtained from a male patient between 45 and 60 years old who received an allogeneic stem cell transplant from an unrelated donor, was CMV-positive, and had chronic GVHD only. A subset of T cells may come from the graft donor. This CDR3 is CASSQFIGDNEQFF. In DNA, the CDR3 is TGTGCCAGCAGCCAATTCATTGGAGACAATGAGCAGTTCTTC.